The 14 T cell receptor beta chains reported below all come from one sample, sequenced in a study of blood T cell repertoires in COVID-19. Sequenced by immunoSEQ multiplex PCR; TCRdb stores in-frame clones only, minus some. Here the sample spans about 150,000 clones, approximately 86% being singletons. The sequenced material came from peripheral blood. Source of these receptors: a man aged 65 to 85 with acute or convalescent COVID-19.

CDR3 nucleotides: TGTGCCAGCAGTCCAGTCAGGGGAACCAACGTCCTGACTTTC. It encodes CASSPVRGTNVLTF. The genes are TRBV27 and TRBJ2-6; D is possibly TRBD1 (6 bases). Trimming cost V 5 bases and J 8 bases, with 13 bases left between them. Per the germline V gene, CDR1 is MNHEY and CDR2 is SMNVEV (reference sequence). The CDR3 contains 14 residues.

V gene TRBV14 combines with J gene TRBJ1-6; D is uncertain. The length of the CDR3 is 13 residues. Germline lookup yields CDR1 SGHDN and CDR2 FVKESK. V dropped 5 bases and J dropped 3 bases, with 5 bases sitting between them. For the CDR3, the DNA is TGTGCCAGCAGCGCCAGCTATAATTCACCCCTCCACTTT. It is translated as CASSASYNSPLHF.

V and J are TRBV7-2 and TRBJ2-7; D remains ambiguous. CDR1 and CDR2 from the germline V gene are SGHTA and FQGNSA. This CDR3 region has 13 residues. V lost 3 bases and J lost 5, with 11 bases in between. Here the CDR3 reads CASSLLDFHEQYF. The CDR3 DNA reads TGTGCCAGCAGCTTGTTAGACTTCCACGAGCAGTACTTC.

This chain links TRBV19 with TRBJ2-5, with D maybe TRBD2 (6 bases). CDR3 length equals 15 residues. Germline CDR1 reads LNHDA; CDR2 reads SQIVND (reference sequence). Trimming stripped 5 bases from V and 0 bases from J, with 13 bases between. The CDR3 DNA sequence: TGTGCCAGTAGTCGGGGGTTAGGAAACCAAGAGACCCAGTACTTC. Translation: CASSRGLGNQETQYF.

The chain couples TRBV28 to TRBJ1-1; 8 bases are shared with TRBD1. This CDR3 comprises 15 residues. Unmatched junction bases numbered 5, after V lost 5 bases and J lost 0 bases. Germline V gene lookup returns CDR1 MDHEN and CDR2 SYDVKM. The CDR3 loop is CASSRRQGLNTEAFF. The CDR3 nucleotides are TGTGCCAGCAGTCGTCGACAGGGGTTGAACACTGAAGCTTTCTTT.

In this sample, this clone turned up a few times. The chain carries TRBV6-1 and TRBJ2-2; the match to TRBD2 covers 13 bases. J was trimmed by 4 bases and V by 4 bases; bases with no gene match: 6. This CDR3 contains 17 residues. Germline CDR1 and CDR2: MNHNS and SASEGT. The CDR3 DNA is TGTGCCAGCAGTGTACTAGCGGGAGGGGCGAGCACCGGGGAGCTGTTTTTT. Protein product: CASSVLAGGASTGELFF.

The chain carries TRBV11-2 and TRBJ1-1, with D tentatively TRBD1 (5 bases). The CDR3 sequence is 17 residues long. Germline V gene sequence: CDR1 SGHAT, CDR2 FQNNGV. Trimming removed 4 bases at V and 0 bases at J, with 18 bases between. CDR3 protein: CASSYRGLTGLNTEAFF. Here the CDR3 DNA reads TGTGCCAGCAGCTACAGAGGCCTAACAGGATTGAACACTGAAGCTTTCTTT.

The V gene is TRBV10-1, the J gene TRBJ2-7; perhaps TRBD2 as D (5 bases). Germline V gene sequence: CDR1 WNHNN, CDR2 SYGVQD (reference sequence). The CDR3 consists of 15 residues. The V gene lost 7 bases and the J gene lost 0 bases, with 16 bases spanning the gap. CDR3 region: CASTLEAHTSYEQYF. CDR3 DNA sequence: TGCGCCAGCACCCTGGAGGCACATACCTCCTACGAGCAGTACTTC.

The CDR3 spells CASSRGLAQETQYF. CDR3 in DNA: TGTGCCAGCAGCCGCGGACTAGCACAAGAGACCCAGTACTTC. The V and J genes are TRBV5-6 and TRBJ2-5, with 8 bases that match TRBD2. Germline values: CDR1 SGHDT, CDR2 YYEEEE. This CDR3 region has 14 residues. The J segment lost 2 bases and the V segment lost 4 bases, leaving 4 bases of the junction unmatched. Drawing the rest from reference TRBV5-6 and TRBJ2-5, the complete variable domain is DAGVTQSPTHLIKTRGQQVTLRCSPKSGHDTVSWYQQALGQGPQFIFQYYEEEERQRGNFPDRFSGHQFPNYSSELNVNALLLGDSALYLCASSRGLAQETQYFGPGTRLLVL.

The chain is built from TRBV6-5 and TRBJ1-1; 7 nucleotides align to TRBD1. The ends lost 6 bases at V and 4 bases at J; junction bases unmatched: 8. The germline CDR1 and CDR2 sequences are MNHEY and SVGAGI. This CDR3 is 14 amino acids long. The DNA for the CDR3 is TGTGCCAGCAGCGCGACAGGGTCGGCCACTGAAGCTTTCTTT. Protein sequence: CASSATGSATEAFF.

The DNA of the CDR3 is TGTGCCAGCAGCAAGTCGGTCGGGGGTCAAGAGACCCAGTACTTC. Translating gives CASSKSVGGQETQYF. The chain is built from TRBV6-5 and TRBJ2-5, with D possibly matching TRBD2 (6 bases). V dropped 6 bases and J dropped 2 bases, with 16 bases sitting between them. CDR3 size: 15 residues. Germline values: CDR1 MNHEY, CDR2 SVGAGI.

The gene calls are TRBV5-1 and TRBJ2-1; D not resolved. With 1 base removed from V and 4 bases from J, the gap between germline ends came to 12 bases. The CDR3 runs to 15 residues. CDR1 is SGHRS, CDR2 YFSETQ, per germline. CDR3 nucleotide sequence: TGCGCCAGCAGCTTGTCCCTCCCCGGTTACAATGAGCAGTTCTTC. Its protein product is CASSLSLPGYNEQFF.

The rearrangement joins TRBV19 to TRBJ2-7; D perhaps matches TRBD2 (6 bases). The length of the CDR3 is 14 residues. The V gene's germline CDR1 is LNHDA and CDR2 SQIVND (reference sequence). Trimming cost V 6 bases and J 5 bases, with 17 bases left between them. The CDR3 region is CASRSGEVGNEQYF. CDR3 bases: TGTGCCAGTAGGTCGGGGGAGGTGGGAAACGAGCAGTACTTC.

As regards this clone: Other DNA sequences in the sample encode the same CDR3. The V gene is TRBV9, the J gene TRBJ2-1; 8 positions agree with TRBD1. With V trimmed by 0 bases and J by 6 bases, 5 bases remained unmatched. Germline CDR1 reads SGDLS; CDR2 reads YYNGEE. The CDR3 length is 15 residues. CDR3 loop: CASSVGQGAPNEQFF. CDR3 coding DNA: TGTGCCAGCAGCGTAGGGCAGGGGGCCCCCAATGAGCAGTTCTTC. The full variable domain, in which reference TRBV9 and TRBJ2-1 provide the parts outside the CDR3, is DSGVTQTPKHLITATGQRVTLRCSPRSGDLSVYWYQQSLDQGLQFLIQYYNGEERAKGNILERFSAQQFPDLHSELNLSSLELGDSALYFCASSVGQGAPNEQFFGPGTRLTVL.